This TCR beta chain was found in a study of blood T cell repertoires in COVID-19. Background on the study: The samples span acute and convalescent COVID-19 from the United States, Italy and Spain. Sample material is recorded as cDNA or gDNA derived from T cells, B-cell-depleted T cells, or PBMCs.

Authors' processing steps: Amplifying reference gene primers gave estimates of nucleated cell counts. TCRdb keeps only in-frame clones here, not all; method: immunoSEQ multiplex PCR. V, J and clone size are taken as reported in that table, and D and trimming were inferred from the DNA itself. The profile shows fewer than 250,000 clones, approximately 80% of them singletons. The V gene's germline CDR1 is LNHNV and CDR2 YYDKDF (reference sequence). The CDR3 sequence is 15 residues long. The junction had 6 bases not matched to a gene; V was cut back by 0 bases and J by 4 bases. This clone was detected only a few times.

The chain links TRBV15 to TRBJ2-7; 7 bases align to TRBD1. Material for sequencing was peripheral blood. This TCR was sampled from a woman aged 50 to 65 with acute or convalescent COVID-19. In DNA form, the CDR3 reads TGTGCCACCAGCAGAGATAGGGGGCTGGGATACGAGCAGTACTTC. Its protein product is CATSRDRGLGYEQYF.